This entry describes one TCR beta chain. These data come from a study of molecular identifiers for immune sequencing clone quantification. TCRdb used MiXCR to reprocess the PCR reads, holding one entry per CDR3 protein. The data show roughly 630,000 distinct CDR3 sequences, with roughly 23% seen just once and 0.78% held by the top ten. The CDR3 runs 13 residues. V trimming: 11 bases; J trimming: 7 bases; junction bases outside the gene matches: 6. The clonotype originates from a human donor in good health. Some libraries in this study had Jurkat cell RNA spiked in. The specimen sequenced was naive CD8+ T cells from blood, with Jurkat cell RNA spiked in. The subset is: FACS-sorted CD8+CD4-CCR7+CD45RA+ naive T cells. The chain recombines TRBV12-3 or TRBV12-4 with TRBJ1-6; 9 nucleotides match TRBD1. In nucleotides, the CDR3 is TGTGCCTCCCTCGGACAGGGGAATTCACCCCTCCACTTT. It specifies CASLGQGNSPLHF.